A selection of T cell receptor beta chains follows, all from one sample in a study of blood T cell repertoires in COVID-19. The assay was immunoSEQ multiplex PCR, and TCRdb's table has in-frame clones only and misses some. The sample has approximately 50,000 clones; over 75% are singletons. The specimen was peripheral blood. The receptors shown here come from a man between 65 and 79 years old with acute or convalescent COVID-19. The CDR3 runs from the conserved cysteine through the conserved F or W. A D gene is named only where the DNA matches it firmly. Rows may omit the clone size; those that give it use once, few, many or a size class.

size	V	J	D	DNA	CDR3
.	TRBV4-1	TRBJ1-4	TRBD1	TGCGCCAGCAGGGACAGGGGGTTTAATAATGAAAAACTGTTTTTT	CASRDRGFNNEKLFF
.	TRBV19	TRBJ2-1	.	TGTGCCAGTAGTATGTCTAGCTTAGACAATGAGCAGTTCTTC	CASSMSSLDNEQFF
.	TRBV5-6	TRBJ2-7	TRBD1	TGTGCCAGCAGCCCGAACCGACCCGGGACAGCCTCCTACGAGCAGTACTTC	CASSPNRPGTASYEQYF
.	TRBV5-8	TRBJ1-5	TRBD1	TGTGCCAGCAGCCCACAGGGGCGTGTGGGCCTCAATCAGCCCCAGCATTTT	CASSPQGRVGLNQPQHF
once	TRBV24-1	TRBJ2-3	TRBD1	TGTGCCACCAGTGATGGACAGGGCGGCACAGATACGCAGTATTTT	CATSDGQGGTDTQYF
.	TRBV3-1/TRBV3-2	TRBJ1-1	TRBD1	TGTGCCAGCAGCCGCTGGGACAGCTCTGAGACTGAAGCTTTCTTT	CASSRWDSSETEAFF
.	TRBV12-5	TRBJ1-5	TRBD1	TGTGCTAGTGGTTTAGGACAGGTACAAAGCAATCAGCCCCAGCATTTT	CASGLGQVQSNQPQHF
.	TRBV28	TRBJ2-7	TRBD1	TGTGCCAGCAGTGAACCAACCGGGACAGGGGTCCACGAGCAGTACTTC	CASSEPTGTGVHEQYF
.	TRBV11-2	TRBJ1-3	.	TGTGCCAGCAGCTTAATGGAGAACACCATATATTTT	CASSLMENTIYF
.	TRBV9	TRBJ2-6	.	TGTGCCAGCAGCGTAGCCAGAGGGACATCCTTTAGTTCTGGGGCCAACGTCCTGACTTTC	CASSVARGTSFSSGANVLTF
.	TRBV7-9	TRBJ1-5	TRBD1	TGTGCCAGCAGCCAAGGACAGGGGAGTCAGCCCCAGCATTTT	CASSQGQGSQPQHF
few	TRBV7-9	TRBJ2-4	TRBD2	TGTGCCAGCAGCTTGGTAACTAGCGGCAAAAACATTCAGTACTTC	CASSLVTSGKNIQYF
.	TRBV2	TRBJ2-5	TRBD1	TGTGCCAGCACCGCCGGGACAGCACAAGAGACCCAGTACTTC	CASTAGTAQETQYF
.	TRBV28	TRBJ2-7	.	TGTGTCGCCGGCGGGACTGCGGGGAGGGAGCAGTACTTC	CVAGGTAGREQYF
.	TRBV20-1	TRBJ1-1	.	TGCAGTGCTTATAAGAACACTGAAGCTTTCTTT	CSAYKNTEAFF
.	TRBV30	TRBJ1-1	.	TGTGCCTGGAGTGCACAGGGAAACACTGAAGCTTTCTTT	CAWSAQGNTEAFF